These 25 T cell receptor beta chains originate from one sample sequenced in a study of cytomegalovirus exposure and HLA in healthy donors. Primers: 60 Vbeta forward and 13 Jbeta reverse. TCRdb's copy holds only in-frame clones and misses some; the assay was immunoSEQ multiplex PCR. The sample holds about 140,000 clones, approximately 80% seen once. The sequencing input was PBMCs. These receptors all come from a male donor in good health and CMV-seronegative.

This chain uses TRBV9 with TRBJ2-1, with D possibly being TRBD2 (5 bases). CDR3 length equals 16 residues. CDR1 SGDLS and CDR2 YYNGEE come from the germline V gene. V was shortened by 4 bases and J by 2 bases, with 16 bases between the two germline ends. The CDR3 region is CASSPLGSEAYNEQFF. CDR3 in DNA: TGTGCCAGCAGCCCCCTAGGTAGCGAGGCCTACAATGAGCAGTTCTTC.

The chain links TRBV7-2 to TRBJ1-1; D is unclear. V was shortened by 0 bases and J by 4 bases, with 12 bases between the two germline ends. CDR1 and CDR2 from the germline V gene are SGHTA and FQGNSA. The CDR3 covers 15 residues. Here the CDR3 reads CASSLAQASLTEAFF. As DNA, the CDR3 is TGTGCCAGCAGCTTAGCGCAAGCCTCCCTCACTGAAGCTTTCTTT.

This chain links TRBV27 with TRBJ2-1; perhaps TRBD2 as D (5 bases). The germline V gene encodes CDR1 MNHEY and CDR2 SMNVEV (reference sequence). The CDR3 has 13 amino acids. Trimming removed 4 bases at V and 6 bases at J, with 10 bases between. CDR3 coding DNA: TGTGCCAGCAGTTCGGACTCGTTCAATGAGCAGTTCTTC. It translates to CASSSDSFNEQFF.

This clone was found a few times. The chain recombines TRBV29-1 with TRBJ2-7; 9 nucleotides match TRBD1. CDR1 SQVTM and CDR2 ANQGSEA come from the germline V gene. After removal of 3 bases from V and 3 bases from J, the junction contained 9 bases not matched to a gene. The CDR3 runs 15 residues. CDR3: CSVEWGDREVYEQYF. The CDR3 coding sequence is TGCAGCGTTGAGTGGGGGGACAGGGAGGTCTACGAGCAGTACTTC.

The J gene is TRBJ1-1, the V gene TRBV29-1; D call uncertain. CDR3 length equals 14 residues. The V gene lost 2 bases and the J gene lost 7 bases, with 17 bases spanning the gap. Per the germline V gene, CDR1 is SQVTM and CDR2 is ANQGSEA. In nucleotides, the CDR3 is TGCAGCGTTGAAATCTCCTTGGCAGTCCGTGAAGCTTTCTTT. This translates into CSVEISLAVREAFF.

The sample holds a few counts of this clone. The chain carries TRBV6-5 and TRBJ1-2, with D possibly being TRBD1 (6 bases). Trimming cost V 6 bases and J 8 bases, with 13 bases left between them. The CDR3 extends over 12 amino acids. CDR1 MNHEY and CDR2 SVGAGI come from the germline V gene. CDR3 region: CASRQGLKGYTF. DNA of the CDR3: TGTGCCAGCAGGCAGGGGTTGAAGGGCTACACCTTC.

The V and J genes are TRBV9 and TRBJ2-1; D is perhaps TRBD1 (5 bases). V lost 0 bases and J lost 12, with 16 bases in between. The CDR3 length is 14 residues. Germline V lookup: CDR1 SGDLS, CDR2 YYNGEE. The CDR3, as DNA: TGTGCCAGCAGCGTAGGTAGGGGCAACTCCGGGCAGTTCTTC. This encodes CASSVGRGNSGQFF.

The rearrangement joins TRBV18 to TRBJ1-5; 9 positions agree with TRBD1. The trim removed 3 bases at V and 6 bases at J, leaving 12 bases unmatched. The CDR3 spans 17 residues. From germline, CDR1 is KGHSH and CDR2 LQKENI. The CDR3 here is CASSPTGTGLLSQPQHF. CDR3 DNA sequence: TGTGCCAGCTCACCTACCGGGACAGGGTTACTCAGTCAGCCCCAGCATTTT.

V usage is TRBV6-6 and J usage is TRBJ1-6; the match to TRBD1 covers 11 bases. V dropped 7 bases and J dropped 14; count of bases not matched to a gene: 13. Germline CDR1 and CDR2: MNHNY and SVGAGI (reference sequence). The CDR3 has 15 amino acids. Written as DNA, the CDR3 is TGTGCCAGCACGGAGGTGGGAGGGACAGGGGGAACCCTCCACTTT. Translation gives CASTEVGGTGGTLHF.

This chain uses TRBV27 with TRBJ1-1; a possible D gene is TRBD1 (5 bases). Germline CDR1 and CDR2: MNHEY and SMNVEV (reference sequence). Trimming removed 7 bases from V and 5 bases from J, with 8 bases in between. The CDR3 loop spans 11 amino acids. For the CDR3, the DNA is TGTGCCAGCATGGGGGGGACTGAAGCTTTCTTT. Translation: CASMGGTEAFF.

The V gene is TRBV4-3, the J gene TRBJ2-1, with 10 bases identical to TRBD2. CDR1 is LGHNA, CDR2 YSLEER, per germline. The CDR3 runs to 16 residues. The J segment lost 6 bases and the V segment lost 0 bases, leaving 5 bases of the junction unmatched. In nucleotides, the CDR3 is TGCGCCAGCAGCCAAGATCGGGCTAGCGGGGGCAATGAGCAGTTCTTC. Encoded protein: CASSQDRASGGNEQFF.

The CDR3 DNA is TGTGCCAGCAGCCACAGGGGCGATATGAACACTGAAGCTTTCTTT. This translates into CASSHRGDMNTEAFF. This rearrangement joins TRBV5-6 to TRBJ1-1, with 7 bases aligning to TRBD1. V shed 4 bases, J shed 0 bases, and the junction held 6 bases outside the gene matches. Germline CDR1 SGHDT, CDR2 YYEEEE. The CDR3 has 15 amino acids.

This clone has just a few counts. The chain carries TRBV6-5 and TRBJ2-3; the D gene is possibly TRBD2 (5 bases). Germline CDR1 MNHEY, CDR2 SVGAGI. This CDR3 comprises 13 residues. The V end was cut by 6 bases, the J end by 14 bases, with 21 bases between. CDR3 in amino acids: CASSPTKSYHPYF. DNA for the CDR3: TGTGCCAGCAGCCCGACTAAATCCTACCACCCGTATTTT.

The rearrangement uses TRBV7-2 and TRBJ1-1; no clear D gene. In germline, CDR1 is SGHTA, CDR2 FQGNSA. V was clipped by 6 bases and J by 0 bases, with 14 bases between them. CDR3 length equals 15 residues. The DNA of the CDR3 is TGTGCCAGCAGACTGGAGCCGGGGTTGAACACTGAAGCTTTCTTT. This sequence encodes CASRLEPGLNTEAFF.

V gene TRBV4-2 combines with J gene TRBJ2-7, with TRBD2 matching 7 bases. V dropped 3 bases and J dropped 3; count of bases not matched to a gene: 8. This CDR3 region has 15 residues. Germline V lookup: CDR1 LGHNA, CDR2 YNFKEQ. The CDR3 is CASSHDRSGGYEQYF. The CDR3 nucleotides read TGTGCCAGCAGCCATGACCGATCGGGGGGCTACGAGCAGTACTTC.

Points on this clone: The same CDR3 arises from other DNA sequences in this sample as well. This sequence joins TRBV7-9 and TRBJ1-1; 9 bases align to TRBD1. The CDR3 is made up of 13 amino acids. Germline CDR1 SEHNR, CDR2 FQNEAQ (reference sequence). V lost 1 base to trimming and J lost 6 bases; unmatched junction nucleotides: 0. CDR3 residues: CASSLGQGAEAFF. The CDR3 nucleotides read TGTGCCAGCAGCTTAGGACAGGGGGCTGAAGCTTTCTTT.

The gene calls are TRBV11-1 and TRBJ2-7; 10 positions match TRBD1. The CDR3 covers 16 residues. V lost 0 bases and J lost 6; bases outside the gene matches: 8. CDR1 is SGHAT and CDR2 is FQDESV in the germline V gene (reference sequence). CDR3 region: CASSLARGTGVSEQYF. In DNA, the CDR3 is TGTGCCAGCAGCTTAGCGCGTGGGACAGGGGTCTCCGAGCAGTACTTC.

V is TRBV19 and J is TRBJ2-3, with TRBD1 matching over 7 bases. This CDR3 is built from 15 residues. In germline, CDR1 is LNHDA, CDR2 SQIVND (reference sequence). Losses at the gene ends were 2 bases for V and 3 bases for J; bases not matched to a gene: 5. CDR3 sequence: CASSIRGLLTDTQYF. CDR3 bases: TGTGCCAGTAGTATAAGGGGGCTCTTGACAGATACGCAGTATTTT.

The chain is built from TRBV19 and TRBJ1-5; 9 bases line up with TRBD1. This CDR3 contains 15 residues. The V and J ends lost 4 bases and 9 bases, in that order; junction bases with no gene match: 10. The germline V gene encodes CDR1 LNHDA and CDR2 SQIVND (reference sequence). In nucleotides, the CDR3 is TGTGCCAGTAGTACCCTACAGGGGGCGAGGGGGCCCCAGCATTTT. Protein sequence: CASSTLQGARGPQHF.

In DNA form, the CDR3 reads TGCGCCTCCGGGAGGGGGCTGGTCACCGGGGAGCTGTTTTTT. Translation gives CASGRGLVTGELFF. The gene calls are TRBV5-1 and TRBJ2-2, with a weak D call TRBD2 (8 bases). Germline V gives CDR1 SGHRS, CDR2 YFSETQ. This CDR3 comprises 14 residues. V lost 10 bases to trimming and J lost 4 bases, with 17 bases between them.

The chain carries TRBV7-2 and TRBJ2-7, with 15 bases identical to TRBD2. The CDR3 runs 18 residues. The V gene end was trimmed by 4 bases and the J gene end by 4 bases; junction bases not matched to a gene: 11. Germline CDR1 reads SGHTA; CDR2 reads FQGNSA. The CDR3 sequence is CASSSFLRTSGGAYEQYF. CDR3 DNA: TGTGCCAGCAGCTCCTTCCTGAGGACTAGCGGGGGGGCTTACGAGCAGTACTTC.

This clone was seen more than once but under ten times. This chain joins TRBV6-4 and TRBJ2-5; tentatively, D is TRBD2 (5 bases). V lost 6 bases to trimming and J lost 2 bases, with 16 bases between them. The CDR3 sequence is 15 residues long. Germline lookup yields CDR1 MRHNA and CDR2 SNTAGT. The DNA of the CDR3 is TGTGCCAGCAGGGGCCCGGAGGACCGACAAGAGACCCAGTACTTC. Its translation is CASRGPEDRQETQYF.

The rearrangement uses TRBV4-2 and TRBJ1-3, with 7 nucleotides matching TRBD1. The CDR3 is 13 residues long. With V trimmed by 5 bases and J by 7 bases, 5 bases remained unmatched. CDR1 and CDR2 (germline): LGHNA, YNFKEQ. This CDR3 is CASSSTGMNTIYF. CDR3 bases: TGTGCCAGCAGCTCGACAGGGATGAACACCATATATTTT.

The table lists this clone with many counts. The chain couples TRBV7-9 to TRBJ1-4; 8 bases map to TRBD1. The ends lost 5 bases at V and 1 base at J; junction bases unmatched: 9. The CDR3 sequence is 17 residues long. Germline loops: CDR1 SEHNR, CDR2 FQNEAQ (reference sequence). The chain's CDR3 is CASSGLWTGITNEKLFF. The CDR3 bases are TGTGCCAGCAGCGGCCTGTGGACAGGGATAACTAATGAAAAACTGTTTTTT.

This clone appeared once. V is TRBV6-5 and J is TRBJ1-2; possible D gene TRBD1, 6 bases. The V end lost 5 bases, the J end lost 7 bases, and 17 bases lay between the germline ends. The CDR3 spans 14 residues. Germline V CDR1 and CDR2: MNHEY, SVGAGI. This chain's CDR3 is CASSRQTGFGGYTF. The CDR3 nucleotides are TGTGCCAGCAGTCGACAGACAGGTTTCGGTGGCTACACCTTC.